Shown below are 18 T cell receptor beta chains from a single sample sequenced in a study of follicular helper T cells after annual influenza vaccination. Specified time point: 2015-2016 season, 7 days after influenza vaccination. Profiled with immunoSEQ multiplex PCR; TCRdb holds only in-frame clones, not every one. The sample carries about 4,800 clones, 75% to 85% recorded once. Sample: CXCR5+ CD38- circulating T follicular helper cells from blood, taken 7 days after influenza vaccination. Indicated subset: circulating Tfh, non-naive CD4+CXCR5+PD-1+ (ICOS+CD38+ or ICOS-CD38-). These TCRs come from an adult who received the influenza vaccine.

V gene TRBV5-5 combines with J gene TRBJ2-5; tentative D call: TRBD1 (5 bases). The germline gives CDR1 SGHKS, CDR2 YYEKEE (reference sequence). The CDR3 consists of 13 residues. V was clipped by 4 bases and J by 5 bases, with 12 bases between them. The CDR3, as DNA: TGTGCCAGCAGCCGAGCAGGGAAGGAGACCCAGTACTTC. Encoded protein: CASSRAGKETQYF.

The genes are TRBV27 and TRBJ2-3, with a tentative D call TRBD2 (7 bases). The CDR3 runs 15 residues. In germline, CDR1 is MNHEY, CDR2 SMNVEV (reference sequence). V lost 5 bases and J lost 6, with 18 bases in between. CDR3 in DNA: TGTGCCAGCAGTGGGGTCGGGGGGCGCATGGATACGCAGTATTTT. Its translation is CASSGVGGRMDTQYF.

The chain has TRBV19 and TRBJ1-1, with 9 bases matching TRBD1. From germline, CDR1 is LNHDA and CDR2 SQIVND (reference sequence). The CDR3 runs to 14 residues. The J segment lost 10 bases and the V segment lost 2 bases, leaving 8 bases of the junction unmatched. The chain's CDR3 is CASSISRDRVVAFF. CDR3 coding DNA: TGTGCCAGTAGTATATCCCGGGACAGGGTGGTAGCTTTCTTT.

This clone was seen only once. This sequence joins TRBV6-5 and TRBJ1-2; 7 bases match TRBD1. The CDR3 has 15 amino acids. After removal of 6 bases from V and 4 bases from J, the junction contained 11 bases not matched to a gene. Germline CDR1 is MNHEY and CDR2 is SVGAGI. The CDR3 DNA sequence: TGTGCCAGCAGACTCCGTGAGACAGGGCTCTATGGCTACACCTTC. This translates into CASRLRETGLYGYTF.

V gene TRBV28 combines with J gene TRBJ2-7; a possible D gene is TRBD1 (6 bases). Germline CDR1 reads MDHEN; CDR2 reads SYDVKM. Trimming shortened V by 2 bases and J by 3 bases, and 14 bases separated the two germline ends. The CDR3 is made up of 15 amino acids. The CDR3 here is CASSLAATGSYEQYF. CDR3 nucleotides: TGTGCCAGCAGTTTAGCTGCTACAGGGAGCTACGAGCAGTACTTC.

The table lists this clone with a few counts. The chain couples TRBV27 to TRBJ1-6; tentative D call: TRBD1 (5 bases). Trimming removed 3 bases from V and 5 bases from J, with 11 bases in between. Germline values: CDR1 MNHEY, CDR2 SMNVEV (reference sequence). CDR3 length: 15 amino acids. The CDR3 region is CASSFWDRDNSPLHF. CDR3 bases: TGTGCCAGCAGTTTCTGGGACCGCGATAATTCACCCCTCCACTTT.

The rearrangement uses TRBV19 and TRBJ2-3; tentatively, D is TRBD2 (5 bases). Germline V gene sequence: CDR1 LNHDA, CDR2 SQIVND (reference sequence). This CDR3 spans 13 amino acids. Trimming removed 7 bases from V and 4 bases from J, with 12 bases in between. The CDR3 sequence is CASKLEGADTQYF. Written as DNA, the CDR3 is TGTGCCAGTAAGCTAGAGGGTGCAGATACGCAGTATTTT.

This chain uses TRBV7-2 with TRBJ2-1; D gene unclear. CDR3 length: 14 amino acids. CDR1 and CDR2 from the germline V gene are SGHTA and FQGNSA. Trimming removed 6 bases at V and 0 bases at J, with 9 bases between. In nucleotides, the CDR3 is TGTGCCAGCAGTCCACATAGCTCCTACAATGAGCAGTTCTTC. This encodes CASSPHSSYNEQFF.

The chain couples TRBV7-9 to TRBJ1-5, with 7 bases identical to TRBD1. CDR1 SEHNR and CDR2 FQNEAQ come from the germline V gene (reference sequence). V shed 6 bases and J 0 bases; nucleotides not matched to a gene: 5. This CDR3 spans 15 amino acids. This chain's CDR3 is CASSSDRHSNQPQHF. The CDR3 DNA reads as TGTGCCAGCAGTTCGGACAGGCATAGCAATCAGCCCCAGCATTTT. The whole variable domain, remainder taken from reference TRBV7-9 and TRBJ1-5, is DTGVSQNPRHKITKRGQNVTFRCDPISEHNRLYWYRQTLGQGPEFLTYFQNEAQLEKSRLLSDRFSAERPKGSFSTLEIQRTEQGDSAMYLCASSSDRHSNQPQHFGDGTRLSIL.

This clone turned up a few times. The V gene is TRBV10-3, the J gene TRBJ2-2; 9 nucleotides line up with TRBD1. The J segment lost 0 bases and the V segment lost 4 bases, leaving 0 bases of the junction unmatched. The germline CDR1 and CDR2 sequences are ENHRY and SYGVKD. The length of the CDR3 is 15 residues. The CDR3 DNA reads as TGTGCCATCAGTGGGGACAGGGCGAACACCGGGGAGCTGTTTTTT. This sequence encodes CAISGDRANTGELFF.

The CDR3 sequence is CASSVHHNYGYTF. Written as DNA, the CDR3 is TGTGCCAGCAGCGTTCACCATAACTATGGCTACACCTTC. V is TRBV9 and J is TRBJ1-2; D uncertain. Deletions cut 2 bases from V and 1 base from J, with 6 bases between. CDR1 SGDLS and CDR2 YYNGEE come from the germline V gene. The CDR3 has 13 amino acids.

This chain joins TRBV7-2 and TRBJ1-5; the match to TRBD1 covers 7 bases. CDR3 length: 15 residues. The J segment lost 5 bases and the V segment lost 3 bases, leaving 7 bases of the junction unmatched. Per the germline V gene, CDR1 is SGHTA and CDR2 is FQGNSA. The CDR3 region has the DNA TGTGCCAGCAGCTTGGGGCAGGGGGTTCATCAGCCCCAGCATTTT. Amino acids: CASSLGQGVHQPQHF.

The chain is built from TRBV27 and TRBJ2-6, with 12 bases identical to TRBD1. The V gene end was trimmed by 6 bases and the J gene end by 2 bases; junction bases not matched to a gene: 20. Germline CDR1 reads MNHEY; CDR2 reads SMNVEV (reference sequence). CDR3 length equals 22 residues. As DNA, the CDR3 is TGTGCCAGCAGAACGGTTCGGGGGACAGGGGGCCTCCTCTTGACTGGGGCCAACGTCCTGACTTTC. Its translation: CASRTVRGTGGLLLTGANVLTF.

This sequence joins TRBV7-2 and TRBJ2-5, with D perhaps being TRBD1 or TRBD2 (6 bases each). The CDR3 is 13 amino acids. Germline V lookup: CDR1 SGHTA, CDR2 FQGNSA. Trimming shortened V by 7 bases and J by 2 bases, and 11 bases separated the two germline ends. CDR3 sequence: CASKRGPQETQYF. As DNA, the CDR3 is TGTGCCAGCAAACGGGGGCCTCAAGAGACCCAGTACTTC.

This clone is a singleton in its sample. This chain connects TRBV28 to TRBJ2-1; possibly TRBD1 or TRBD2 for D (7 bases each). V was pared by 5 bases and J by 15 bases, with 23 bases between. The germline V gene encodes CDR1 MDHEN and CDR2 SYDVKM. The CDR3 covers 14 residues. Here the CDR3 DNA reads TGTGCCAGCAGTCTCACCCAGAGCAGGGGGGGGGCGTTCTTC. Amino acid sequence: CASSLTQSRGGAFF. Full variable domain (rest looked up from reference TRBV28 and TRBJ2-1): DVKVTQSSRYLVKRTGEKVFLECVQDMDHENMFWYRQDPGLGLRLIYFSYDVKMKEKGDIPEGYSVSREKKERFSLILESASTNQTSMYLCASSLTQSRGGAFFGPGTRLTVL.

In its sample, this clone was seen a few times. The chain links TRBV10-2 to TRBJ1-2; D may be TRBD1 (5 bases). The CDR3 contains 13 residues. Per the germline V gene, CDR1 is WSHSY and CDR2 is SAAADI. V lost 6 bases, J lost 2 bases, and 10 bases lay in between. CDR3: CASRAGGNYGYTF. The CDR3 nucleotides are TGCGCCAGCAGGGCCGGGGGGAACTATGGCTACACCTTC.

The chain has TRBV7-2 and TRBJ2-7, with TRBD2 matching 7 bases. From germline, CDR1 is SGHTA and CDR2 FQGNSA. V shed 0 bases, J shed 2 bases, and the junction held 7 bases outside the gene matches. There are 16 residues in the CDR3. CDR3 residues: CASSLAPGGGPYEQYF. The CDR3 DNA sequence: TGTGCCAGCAGCTTAGCGCCGGGCGGGGGTCCCTACGAGCAGTACTTC.

The genes are TRBV9 and TRBJ1-1; D unclear. Trimming shortened V by 2 bases and J by 2 bases, and 10 bases separated the two germline ends. The CDR3 runs to 14 residues. CDR1 SGDLS and CDR2 YYNGEE come from the germline V gene. CDR3 loop: CASSVRQANTEAFF. In DNA form, the CDR3 reads TGTGCCAGCAGCGTCCGCCAGGCCAACACTGAAGCTTTCTTT.